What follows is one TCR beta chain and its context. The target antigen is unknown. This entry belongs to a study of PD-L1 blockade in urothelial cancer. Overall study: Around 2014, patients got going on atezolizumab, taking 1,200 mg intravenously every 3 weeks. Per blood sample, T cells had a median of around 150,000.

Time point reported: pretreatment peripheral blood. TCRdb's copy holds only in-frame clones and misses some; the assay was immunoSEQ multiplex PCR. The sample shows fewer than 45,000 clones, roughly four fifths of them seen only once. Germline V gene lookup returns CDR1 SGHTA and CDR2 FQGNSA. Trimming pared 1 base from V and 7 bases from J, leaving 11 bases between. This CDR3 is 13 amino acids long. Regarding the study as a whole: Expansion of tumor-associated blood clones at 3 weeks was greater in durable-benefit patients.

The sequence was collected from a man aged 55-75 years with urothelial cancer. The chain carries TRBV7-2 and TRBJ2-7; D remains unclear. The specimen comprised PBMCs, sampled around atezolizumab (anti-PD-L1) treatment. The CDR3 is CASSLDPGWEQYF. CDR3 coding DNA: TGTGCCAGCAGCTTAGACCCAGGTTGGGAGCAGTACTTC. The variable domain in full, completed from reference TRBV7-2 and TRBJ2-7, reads GAGVSQSPSNKVTEKGKDVELRCDPISGHTALYWYRQSLGQGLEFLIYFQGNSAPDKSGLPSDRFSAERTGGSVSTLTIQRTQQEDSAVYLCASSLDPGWEQYFGPGTRLTVT.